What follows are 11 T cell receptor beta chains derived from one specimen sequenced in a study of blood T cell repertoires in COVID-19. Profiled with immunoSEQ multiplex PCR; TCRdb holds only in-frame clones, not every one. Among 180,000 or so clones listed, approximately 91% were seen once. Sequenced: PBMCs or T cells enriched from blood (not recorded which). These receptors were taken from a woman aged 18-35 years who had recovered from COVID-19.

The CDR3 coding sequence is TGCAGCGTTGAATTACGGAGAAACACCGGGGAGCTGTTTTTT. As protein: CSVELRRNTGELFF. The V call is TRBV29-1, the J call TRBJ2-2, with D unclear. CDR1 and CDR2 (germline): SQVTM, ANQGSEA. Trimming left V 2 bases short and J 2 bases short, with 9 bases between. The CDR3 sequence is 14 residues long.

The genes are TRBV28 and TRBJ2-5; the match to TRBD1 covers 9 bases. Germline V gene sequence: CDR1 MDHEN, CDR2 SYDVKM. The CDR3 extends over 17 amino acids. V shed 2 bases and J 1 base; nucleotides not matched to a gene: 8. CDR3 in amino acids: CASSLPLTGGLQETQYF. The CDR3 bases are TGTGCCAGCAGTTTACCCCTGACAGGGGGACTCCAAGAGACCCAGTACTTC. The variable domain in full, completed from reference TRBV28 and TRBJ2-5, reads DVKVTQSSRYLVKRTGEKVFLECVQDMDHENMFWYRQDPGLGLRLIYFSYDVKMKEKGDIPEGYSVSREKKERFSLILESASTNQTSMYLCASSLPLTGGLQETQYFGPGTRLLVL.

This chain connects TRBV19 to TRBJ1-2; no clear D gene. CDR3 length: 14 residues. The V gene lost 6 bases and the J gene lost 1 base, with 12 bases spanning the gap. The V gene's germline CDR1 is LNHDA and CDR2 SQIVND (reference sequence). CDR3 residues: CASRFDGSNYGYTF. In DNA form, the CDR3 reads TGTGCCAGTAGATTTGACGGGAGTAACTATGGCTACACCTTC. The entire variable domain, with the rest obtained from reference TRBV19 and TRBJ1-2, is as follows: DGGITQSPKYLFRKEGQNVTLSCEQNLNHDAMYWYRQDPGQGLRLIYYSQIVNDFQKGDIAEGYSVSREKKESFPLTVTSAQKNPTAFYLCASRFDGSNYGYTFGSGTRLTVV.

This chain connects TRBV10-3 to TRBJ2-5, with 12 bases identical to TRBD2. J gave up 3 bases and V 6 bases, and 14 bases lay outside the gene matches. The CDR3 runs 18 residues. Per germline, CDR1 ENHRY and CDR2 SYGVKD. CDR3 region: CAISDPQLAGGTKETQYF. The DNA of the CDR3 is TGTGCCATCAGCGACCCCCAACTAGCGGGAGGAACCAAAGAGACCCAGTACTTC.

The V gene is TRBV5-1, the J gene TRBJ2-7; 7 bases are a match to TRBD1. Germline CDR1 reads SGHRS; CDR2 reads YFSETQ. The V segment lost 3 bases and the J segment 0 bases; nucleotides outside the gene matches: 6. CDR3 length: 15 amino acids. CDR3 nucleotide sequence: TGCGCCAGCAGCTCTTTGGGACAGAGCTCCTACGAGCAGTACTTC. It specifies CASSSLGQSSYEQYF.

This chain links TRBV27 with TRBJ2-6; D is uncertain. Trimming took off 6 bases at V and 0 bases at J, with 6 bases between the two ends. CDR3 length: 14 amino acids. CDR1 and CDR2 (germline): MNHEY, SMNVEV (reference sequence). The CDR3 is CASSRSSGANVLTF. The CDR3 DNA sequence: TGTGCCAGCAGCCGGTCCTCTGGGGCCAACGTCCTGACTTTC.

This clone occurred once. CDR3 bases: TGTGCCGTACAGGAGAACACCGGGGAGCTGTTTTTT. Amino acids: CAVQENTGELFF. V gene TRBV28 combines with J gene TRBJ2-2; TRBD1 is a possible D gene (5 bases). V lost 11 bases and J lost 1, with 8 bases in between. In germline, CDR1 is MDHEN, CDR2 SYDVKM. CDR3 length: 12 residues.

This chain connects TRBV2 to TRBJ1-2; D gene uncertain. The germline V gene has CDR1 SNHLY and CDR2 FYNNEI. Trimming pared 10 bases from V and 8 bases from J, leaving 23 bases between. This CDR3 is built from 14 residues. The CDR3 sequence: CANRRTLATTGYTF. DNA of the CDR3: TGTGCCAACCGACGTACACTGGCGACTACGGGCTACACCTTC.

The chain joins TRBV7-6 to TRBJ2-3; the D is unclear. Trimming shortened V by 4 bases and J by 6 bases, and 17 bases separated the two germline ends. CDR3 length: 15 amino acids. Per the germline V gene, CDR1 is SGHVS and CDR2 is FNYEAQ. The CDR3 spells CASSYTTAEWDTQYF. The CDR3 DNA follows: TGTGCCAGCAGCTACACAACCGCGGAGTGGGATACGCAGTATTTT.

This chain joins TRBV6-5 and TRBJ2-7; 8 nucleotides line up with TRBD1. The CDR3 is made up of 14 amino acids. V trimming: 6 bases; J trimming: 2 bases; junction bases outside the gene matches: 6. Germline assignment: CDR1 MNHEY and CDR2 SVGAGI. CDR3 sequence: CASRLDRVTYEQYF. Written as DNA, the CDR3 is TGTGCCAGCAGACTGGACAGGGTTACCTACGAGCAGTACTTC.

V and J are TRBV28 and TRBJ2-1; TRBD1 aligns across 8 bases. The CDR3 runs to 12 residues. The germline gives CDR1 MDHEN, CDR2 SYDVKM. V lost 9 bases and J lost 6; bases outside the gene matches: 4. The CDR3 loop is CASHRGANEQFF. For the CDR3, the DNA is TGTGCCAGTCACAGGGGGGCCAATGAGCAGTTCTTC. The variable domain in full, completed from reference TRBV28 and TRBJ2-1, reads DVKVTQSSRYLVKRTGEKVFLECVQDMDHENMFWYRQDPGLGLRLIYFSYDVKMKEKGDIPEGYSVSREKKERFSLILESASTNQTSMYLCASHRGANEQFFGPGTRLTVL.